This TCR beta chain is drawn from a study of early T cells in non-severe SARS-CoV-2 infection (dated by TCRdb to the early 2020s). Broadly, across the study: TCR sequencing used bulk RNA from unsorted whole blood, so alpha and beta chains could not be paired.

The study was a case-control design nested within a healthcare worker cohort in London, UK, with weekly nasopharyngeal swab PCR tests and blood sampling. Healthcare workers were recruited during the week of the UK lockdown, between 23 and 31 March 2020, and followed weekly for up to roughly 15 weeks. Points the paper makes about the study in general: VDJdb matching was skewed toward anti-spike CD8 responses and likely underestimated virus-specific expansions by missing private and CD4 specificities.

The CDR3 starts with the cysteine, ends with the phenylalanine, and has 15 residues. Here the CDR3 DNA is all that survives: 45 bases in frame from base 1. For CDR1 and CDR2, the germline V gene lists SGHRS and YFSETQ. V is cut by 1 base and J by 0 bases, and the space between the germline ends is 11 bases. The library was built by means of 5' RACE. TCRdb shows the sequencer as NextSeq 500. The TCR library protocol attached unique molecular identifiers to individual cDNA molecules to correct for sequencing error and PCR bias. TCR alpha and beta chains were both sequenced, and the abundances of alpha and beta sequences in each sample were closely correlated with each other. The study's own analysis went as follows. Decombinator V4 was used to annotate the V gene, J gene and CDR3 of the TCR sequences. TCRs were defined as expanded if a significant change between any two time points was detected under a Poisson model with p below 0.0001. Abundances of TCRs were expressed as counts per million after normalisation to the total number of TCRs sequenced in each sample. TRAV1-2 paired with TRAJ12, TRAJ20 or TRAJ33 defined MAIT TCRs, while TRAV10 paired with TRAJ18 defined iNKT TCRs. VDJdb, accessed 1 November 2021, was searched for CMV, EBV and SARS-CoV-2 annotated TCRs, excluding TCRs annotated for multiple antigens. Clones were called with MiXCR by TCRdb after fastp trimmed the public reads at Q25, and only in-frame beta chains were retained. Every CDR3 protein is listed once, alongside the most common genes and DNA of its rows. None of the V and J calls come from the authors' own analysis; TCRdb made them. For this sample there are 85,000 to 100,000 distinct CDR3 sequences; around 10% appear just once. The ten largest account for roughly 4.8% of the sample.

As to this clonotype: Its antigen is unknown. Base qualities are not at hand, and no much larger clone is one base apart.

This chain joins TRBV5-1 to TRBJ2-7, with an unclear D gene assignment. The source is an adult who was a healthcare worker with PCR-confirmed SARS-CoV-2 infection or an uninfected control (not recorded which). Source: whole blood, taken at baseline. The sequenced DNA is TGCGCCAGCAGCTTGTCCCTGAGCCTCTCCTACGAGCAGTACTTC. This is translated as CASSLSLSLSYEQYF.